The source of this T cell receptor beta chain is a study of HIV-infected patients and healthy controls. The study's findings and limits: The diversity differences were not explained by slight age and sex differences between study cohorts.

This clonotype is deemed medium-sized. Its antigen remains unknown. V gave up 10 bases and J gave up 4 bases, with 22 bases separating them. Germline lookup yields CDR1 KGHDR and CDR2 SFDVKD. The CDR3 runs to 15 residues. Whole blood was used without fractionation, so all unsorted peripheral T cells were included. Reverse transcription used around 500 ng RNA and constant-region primers for alpha and beta. Each of the alpha and beta chains got its own library through chain-specific third strand synthesis with indices. The SP2 site served as the priming point for second strand synthesis. A single record per CDR3 protein comes from TCRdb applying MiXCR to the 5' RACE reads. The sample records 10,000 or so distinct CDR3 sequences, approximately 5% being singletons.

The chain carries TRBV24-1 and TRBJ2-7; D unresolved. Sequenced sample: blood. The TCR comes from an adult in good health. CDR3 residues: CATRSGYGRSYEQYF. The CDR3 DNA reads as TGTGCCACGCGTTCAGGATACGGCAGGAGTTACGAGCAGTACTTC.